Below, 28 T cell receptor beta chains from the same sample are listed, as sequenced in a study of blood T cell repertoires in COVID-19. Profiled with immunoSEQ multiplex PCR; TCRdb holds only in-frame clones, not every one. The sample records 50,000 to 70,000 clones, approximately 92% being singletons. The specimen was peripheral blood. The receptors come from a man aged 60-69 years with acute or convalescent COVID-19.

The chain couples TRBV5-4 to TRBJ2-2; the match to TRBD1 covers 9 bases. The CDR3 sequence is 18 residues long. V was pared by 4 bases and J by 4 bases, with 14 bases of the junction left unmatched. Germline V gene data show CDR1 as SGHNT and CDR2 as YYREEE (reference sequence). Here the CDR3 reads CASSNTGGALKGTGELFF. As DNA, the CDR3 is TGTGCCAGCAGCAATACAGGGGGCGCGCTGAAGGGCACCGGGGAGCTGTTTTTT.

The CDR3 DNA reads TGTGCCAGCAACACCTTAGCAAGAGGCGGCAGGGGGCTGGACGAGCAGTACTTC. Protein product: CASNTLARGGRGLDEQYF. The chain employs TRBV7-8 and TRBJ2-7; 8 bases are a match to TRBD1. Germline assignment: CDR1 SGHVS and CDR2 FQNEAQ. The CDR3 is 18 amino acids. V trimming: 7 bases; J trimming: 5 bases; junction bases outside the gene matches: 22.

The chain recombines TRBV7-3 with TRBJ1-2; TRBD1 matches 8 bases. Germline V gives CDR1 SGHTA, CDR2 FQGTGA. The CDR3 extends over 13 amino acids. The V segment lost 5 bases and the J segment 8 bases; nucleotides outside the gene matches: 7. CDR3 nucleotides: TGTGCCAGCAGCGTGGGACAGGCGGAAGGCTACACCTTC. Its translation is CASSVGQAEGYTF.

CDR3 sequence: CASSYSEPPLHF. CDR3 DNA: TGTGCCAGCAGTTACTCTGAGCCACCCCTCCACTTT. The V gene is TRBV6-6, the J gene TRBJ1-6; D unresolved. Trimming pared 0 bases from V and 11 bases from J, leaving 5 bases between. The CDR3 has 12 amino acids. CDR1 is MNHNY, CDR2 SVGAGI, per germline (reference sequence).

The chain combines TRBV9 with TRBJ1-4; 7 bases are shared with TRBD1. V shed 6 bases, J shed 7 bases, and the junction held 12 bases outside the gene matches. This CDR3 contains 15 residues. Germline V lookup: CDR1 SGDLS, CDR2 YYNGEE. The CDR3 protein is CASNPSGGRAEKLFF. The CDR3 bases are TGTGCCAGCAATCCTTCAGGGGGGAGAGCTGAAAAACTGTTTTTT.

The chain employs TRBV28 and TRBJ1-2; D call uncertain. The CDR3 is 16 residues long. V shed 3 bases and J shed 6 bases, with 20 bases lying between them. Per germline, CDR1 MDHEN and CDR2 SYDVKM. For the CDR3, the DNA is TGTGCCAGCAGTTTCTTTACCTACCGGAGGACGGATGGCTACACCTTC. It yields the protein CASSFFTYRRTDGYTF.

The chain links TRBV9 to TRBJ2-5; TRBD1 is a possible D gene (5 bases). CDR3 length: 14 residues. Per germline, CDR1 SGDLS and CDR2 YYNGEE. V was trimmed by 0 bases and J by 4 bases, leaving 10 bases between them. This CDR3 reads CASSVGPRGETQYF. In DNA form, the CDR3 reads TGTGCCAGCAGCGTAGGGCCTAGGGGAGAGACCCAGTACTTC.

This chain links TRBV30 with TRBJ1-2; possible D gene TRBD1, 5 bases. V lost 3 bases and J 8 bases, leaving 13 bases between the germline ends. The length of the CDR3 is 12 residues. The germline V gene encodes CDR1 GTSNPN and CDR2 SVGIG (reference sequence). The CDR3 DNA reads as TGTGCCTGGAGCCCGCAGGGTGAAGGCTACACCTTC. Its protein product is CAWSPQGEGYTF.

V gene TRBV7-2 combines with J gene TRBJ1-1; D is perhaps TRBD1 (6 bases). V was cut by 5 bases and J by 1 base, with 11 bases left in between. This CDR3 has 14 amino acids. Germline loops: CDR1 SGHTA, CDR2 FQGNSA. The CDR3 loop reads CASSLLQGNTEAFF. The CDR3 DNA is TGTGCCAGCAGCCTTTTACAGGGGAACACTGAAGCTTTCTTT.

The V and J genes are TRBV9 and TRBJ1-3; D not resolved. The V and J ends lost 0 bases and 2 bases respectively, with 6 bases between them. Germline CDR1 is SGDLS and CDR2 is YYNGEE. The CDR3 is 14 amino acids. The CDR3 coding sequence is TGTGCCAGCAGCGTAGGGTCTACTGGAAACACCATATATTTT. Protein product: CASSVGSTGNTIYF.

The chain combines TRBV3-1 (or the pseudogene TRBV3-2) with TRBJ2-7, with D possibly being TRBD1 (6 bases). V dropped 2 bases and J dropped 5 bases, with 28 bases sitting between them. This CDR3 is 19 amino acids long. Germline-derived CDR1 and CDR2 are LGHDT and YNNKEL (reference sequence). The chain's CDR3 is CASSQHYNRARGKGDEQYF. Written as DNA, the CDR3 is TGTGCCAGCAGCCAACATTATAACCGGGCCAGGGGAAAAGGGGACGAGCAGTACTTC.

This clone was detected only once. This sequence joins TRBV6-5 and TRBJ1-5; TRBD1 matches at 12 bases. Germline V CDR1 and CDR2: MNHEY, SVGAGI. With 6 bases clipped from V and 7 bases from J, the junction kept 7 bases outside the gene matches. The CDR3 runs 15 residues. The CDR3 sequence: CASSRVGQGAQPQHF. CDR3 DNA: TGTGCCAGCAGCCGCGTGGGACAGGGGGCACAGCCCCAGCATTTT.

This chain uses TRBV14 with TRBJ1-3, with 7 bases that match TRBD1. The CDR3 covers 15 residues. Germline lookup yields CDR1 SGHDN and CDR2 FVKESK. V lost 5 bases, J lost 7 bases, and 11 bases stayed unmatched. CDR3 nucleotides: TGTGCCAGCAGCGGGGGACAGCTCAAGGGGAACACCATATATTTT. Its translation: CASSGGQLKGNTIYF.

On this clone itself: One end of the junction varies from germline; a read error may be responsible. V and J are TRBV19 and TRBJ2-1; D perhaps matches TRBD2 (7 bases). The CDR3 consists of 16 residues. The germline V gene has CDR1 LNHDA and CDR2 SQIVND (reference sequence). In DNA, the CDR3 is TGTGCCAGTAGAATAGGATCTGCGGGGGCATACAATGAGCAGTTCTTC. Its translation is CASRIGSAGAYNEQFF. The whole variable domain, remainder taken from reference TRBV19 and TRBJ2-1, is DGGITQSPKYLFRKEGQNVTLSCEQNLNHDAMYWYRQDPGQGLRLIYYSQIVNDFQKGDIAEGYSVSREKKESFPLTVTSAQKNPTAFYLCASRIGSAGAYNEQFFGPGTRLTVL.

The CDR3 DNA is TGTGCCAGCAGCACCCCACGGGGGAACACTGAAGCTTTCTTT. Its protein product is CASSTPRGNTEAFF. The V call is TRBV6-5, the J call TRBJ1-1; D gene uncertain. CDR1 is MNHEY and CDR2 is SVGAGI in the germline V gene. V was shortened by 6 bases and J by 1 base, with 12 bases between the two germline ends. CDR3 length equals 14 residues.

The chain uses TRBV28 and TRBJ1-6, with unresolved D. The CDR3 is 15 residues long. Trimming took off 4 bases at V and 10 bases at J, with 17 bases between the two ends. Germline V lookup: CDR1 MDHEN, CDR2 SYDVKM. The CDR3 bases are TGTGCCAGCAGTTCCCAGGCGAGGGTTGAATCACCCCTCCACTTT. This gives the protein CASSSQARVESPLHF.

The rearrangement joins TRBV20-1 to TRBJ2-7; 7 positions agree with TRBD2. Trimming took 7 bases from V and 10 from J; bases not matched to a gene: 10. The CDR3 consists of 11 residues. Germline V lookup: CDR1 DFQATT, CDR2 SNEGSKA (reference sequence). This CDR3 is CSDSTAGVQYF. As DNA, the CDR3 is TGCAGTGACTCGACCGCGGGAGTTCAGTACTTC.

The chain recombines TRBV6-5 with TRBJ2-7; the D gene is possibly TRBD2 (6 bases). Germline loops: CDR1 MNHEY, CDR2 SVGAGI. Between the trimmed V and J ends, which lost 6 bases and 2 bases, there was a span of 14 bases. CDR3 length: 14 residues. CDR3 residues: CASRRIGLPYEQYF. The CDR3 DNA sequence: TGTGCCAGCAGGCGCATAGGACTACCCTACGAGCAGTACTTC.

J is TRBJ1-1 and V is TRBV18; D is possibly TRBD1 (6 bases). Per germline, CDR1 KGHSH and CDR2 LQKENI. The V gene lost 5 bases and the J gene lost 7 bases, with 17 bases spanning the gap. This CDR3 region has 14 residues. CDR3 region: CASSSGVGVDEAFF. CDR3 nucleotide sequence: TGTGCCAGCTCATCAGGGGTAGGGGTGGATGAAGCTTTCTTT.

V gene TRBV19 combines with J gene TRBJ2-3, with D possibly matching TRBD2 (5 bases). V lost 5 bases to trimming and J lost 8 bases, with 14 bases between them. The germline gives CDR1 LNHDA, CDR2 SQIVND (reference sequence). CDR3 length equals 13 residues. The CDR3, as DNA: TGTGCCAGTAGTTCCGGGATTCCGGGTACGCAGTATTTT. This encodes CASSSGIPGTQYF.

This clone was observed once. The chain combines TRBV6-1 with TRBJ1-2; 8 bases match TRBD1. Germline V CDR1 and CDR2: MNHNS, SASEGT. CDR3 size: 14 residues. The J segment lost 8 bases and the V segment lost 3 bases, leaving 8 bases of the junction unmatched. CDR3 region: CASSEGQERVGYTF. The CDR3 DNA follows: TGTGCCAGCAGTGAGGGACAGGAGAGGGTGGGCTACACCTTC.

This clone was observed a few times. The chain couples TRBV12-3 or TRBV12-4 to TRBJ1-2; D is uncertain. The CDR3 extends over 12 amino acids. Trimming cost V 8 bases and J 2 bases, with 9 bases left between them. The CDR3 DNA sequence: TGTGCCAGCTCGGGTGCGAACTATGGCTACACCTTC. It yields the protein CASSGANYGYTF.

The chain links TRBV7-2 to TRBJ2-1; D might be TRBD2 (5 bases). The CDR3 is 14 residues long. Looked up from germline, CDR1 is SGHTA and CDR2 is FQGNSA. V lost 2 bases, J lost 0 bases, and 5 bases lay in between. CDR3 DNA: TGTGCCAGCAGCTTAACTAGCTCCTACAATGAGCAGTTCTTC. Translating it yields CASSLTSSYNEQFF.

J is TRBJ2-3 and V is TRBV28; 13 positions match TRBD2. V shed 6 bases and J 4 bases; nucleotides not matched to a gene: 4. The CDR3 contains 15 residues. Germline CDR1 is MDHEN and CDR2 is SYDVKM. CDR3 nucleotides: TGTGCCAGCAGCGGACTAGCGGGAGTACCAGATACGCAGTATTTT. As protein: CASSGLAGVPDTQYF. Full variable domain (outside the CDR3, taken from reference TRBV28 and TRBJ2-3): DVKVTQSSRYLVKRTGEKVFLECVQDMDHENMFWYRQDPGLGLRLIYFSYDVKMKEKGDIPEGYSVSREKKERFSLILESASTNQTSMYLCASSGLAGVPDTQYFGPGTRLTVL.

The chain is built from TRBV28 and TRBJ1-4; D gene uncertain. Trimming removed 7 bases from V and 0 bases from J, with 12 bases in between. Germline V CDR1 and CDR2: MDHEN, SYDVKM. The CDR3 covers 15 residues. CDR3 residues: CASISAGATNEKLFF. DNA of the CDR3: TGTGCCAGCATCTCCGCGGGCGCAACTAATGAAAAACTGTTTTTT.

DNA of the CDR3: TGTGCCAGCAGCCAGACACAGGGGAGTACTGAAGCTTTCTTT. As protein: CASSQTQGSTEAFF. This chain connects TRBV4-2 to TRBJ1-1; 7 nucleotides match TRBD1. With 3 bases clipped from V and 5 bases from J, the junction kept 6 bases outside the gene matches. Per the germline V gene, CDR1 is LGHNA and CDR2 is YNFKEQ. There are 14 residues in the CDR3.

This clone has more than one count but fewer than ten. The CDR3 DNA sequence: TGTGCCAGTAGTATAGATCTCTACTCGGGCGCGGGCAACACTGAAGCTTTCTTT. It codes for CASSIDLYSGAGNTEAFF. This rearrangement joins TRBV19 to TRBJ1-1; D is unclear. V was shortened by 0 bases and J by 2 bases, with 19 bases between the two germline ends. From germline, CDR1 is LNHDA and CDR2 SQIVND (reference sequence). The CDR3 is made up of 18 amino acids.

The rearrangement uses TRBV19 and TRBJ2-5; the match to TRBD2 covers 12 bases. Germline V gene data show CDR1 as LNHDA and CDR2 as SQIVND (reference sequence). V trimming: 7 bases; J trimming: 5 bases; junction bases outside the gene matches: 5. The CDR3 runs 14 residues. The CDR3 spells CASTSGRASETQYF. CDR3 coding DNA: TGTGCCAGTACTAGCGGGAGGGCGAGTGAGACCCAGTACTTC.